This TCR beta chain came from a study of early T cells in non-severe SARS-CoV-2 infection. TCRdb itself ran the 5' RACE reads through MiXCR, one entry per CDR3 protein. The table records roughly 30,000 distinct CDR3 sequences, roughly 5% of them present only once. CDR1 and CDR2 (germline): SGHAT, FQNNGV. The CDR3 runs to 13 residues. J was trimmed by 4 bases and V by 5 bases; bases with no gene match: 5. This clonotype was seen more than once but under ten times. The chain employs TRBV11-2 and TRBJ2-7; 7 nucleotides agree with TRBD1. This receptor was identified in an adult who was a healthcare worker with PCR-confirmed SARS-CoV-2 infection or an uninfected control (not recorded which). The sample was whole blood. CDR3 sequence (DNA): TGTGCCAGCAGCGCCATGACAGGGTACGAGCAGTACTTC. Translation: CASSAMTGYEQYF.